Detailed here is one TCR beta chain. Its antigen is as yet unknown. A read error may produce the germline difference seen at one junction end. Original processing notes: To classify distant metastasis in papillary thyroid cancer, a model was built from CDR3 differences across clinicopathological groups. Using MiXCR, TCRdb reanalyzed the PCR reads. TCRdb's processing, not the authors' own work, is the source of the V and J calls. The table records roughly 24,000 clones, more than 15% of them present only once. This entry is derived from a study of metastatic and nonmetastatic thyroid tumors. About the research overall: Repertoires were compared across blood and tumor or nodule tissue from malignant and benign thyroid patients.

Overall study findings and caveats: Reported TCR beta diversity, measured in blood and tumor, was significantly higher for malignant thyroid tumors than for benign nodules.

Thyroid surgery took place with no prior treatment in any patient. The CDR3 extends over 15 amino acids. CDR1 and CDR2 from the germline V gene are SGHRS and YFSETQ. This TCR came from a male donor with papillary thyroid cancer or a benign thyroid nodule (not recorded which). Some clones in this sample may be carry-over from other donors' samples. The V and J genes are TRBV5-1 and TRBJ1-5; D unresolved. Sequencing was done on a sample of adjacent normal tissue. CDR3 in DNA: TGCGCCAGCCGCTTGGAGGTAAGTGGCAATCAGCCCCAGCATTTT. Translating gives CASRLEVSGNQPQHF.